A single sample is the source of the 4 T cell receptor beta chains below, sequenced in a study of T-cell reconstitution after alpha-beta-depleted transplantation in children (dated by TCRdb to the mid-2010s). Libraries came from PCR. Sequencing was performed on an Illumina HiSeq 2500. Molecular barcoding was employed in the preparation of TCR libraries, with unique molecular identifiers being used to normalize TCRbeta repertoire quantification. TCRdb ran its own pipeline on the public reads, namely fastp trimming at Q25 and MiXCR clone calling, and kept in-frame beta chains. Identical CDR3 proteins give one entry, which carries the most common genes and DNA. The sample profile shows 200,000 to 250,000 distinct CDR3 sequences; 11% of them were found once. The ten largest clones capture over 25% of the sample. The treatment or condition tag for this specimen amounts to: allogeneic hematopoietic cell transplantation with graft depleted of TCRalphabeta T cells and CD19 B cells.

The source was PBMCs, collected before TCRalphabeta/CD19-depleted stem cell transplant. The receptor set was obtained from a child under two years old with acute myeloid leukemia, due to receive a stem cell transplant.

This clonotype was counted a few times. The chain joins TRBV5-4 to TRBJ2-3; D is unresolved. The V end was cut by 0 bases, the J end by 0 bases, with 11 bases between. Germline V CDR1 and CDR2: SGHNT, YYREEE (reference sequence). This CDR3 has 16 amino acids. The CDR3: CASSLASRSSTDTQYF. The CDR3 DNA reads TGTGCCAGCAGCTTGGCAAGTCGGTCGAGCACAGATACGCAGTATTTT.

The chain joins TRBV11-2 to TRBJ2-5; tentative D call: TRBD1 (6 bases). Germline V CDR1 and CDR2: SGHAT, FQNNGV. The CDR3 totals 15 residues. V was trimmed by 4 bases and J by 5 bases, leaving 17 bases between them. The CDR3 DNA follows: TGTGCCAGCAGCTCAGTTTTTGGGGGCCGTGAGACCCAGTACTTC. As protein: CASSSVFGGRETQYF.

This clonotype was found many times. This rearrangement joins TRBV29-1 to TRBJ1-5; D unclear. This CDR3 is built from 14 residues. Germline V gives CDR1 SQVTM, CDR2 ANQGSEA. Trimming removed 7 bases from V and 0 bases from J, with 13 bases in between. The DNA of the CDR3 is TGCAGCGCTGCGGGTCAGGATAGCAATCAGCCCCAGCATTTT. Translation: CSAAGQDSNQPQHF.

This clonotype has a count of ten or more. The genes are TRBV6-1 and TRBJ1-1; 7 bases are a match to TRBD1. CDR1 MNHNS and CDR2 SASEGT come from the germline V gene. V lost 6 bases and J lost 6; bases outside the gene matches: 13. The CDR3 runs 15 residues. For the CDR3, the DNA is TGTGCCAGCAGCCCTCTAAGGGGGCAGGGGGCTGAAGCTTTCTTT. It is translated as CASSPLRGQGAEAFF.